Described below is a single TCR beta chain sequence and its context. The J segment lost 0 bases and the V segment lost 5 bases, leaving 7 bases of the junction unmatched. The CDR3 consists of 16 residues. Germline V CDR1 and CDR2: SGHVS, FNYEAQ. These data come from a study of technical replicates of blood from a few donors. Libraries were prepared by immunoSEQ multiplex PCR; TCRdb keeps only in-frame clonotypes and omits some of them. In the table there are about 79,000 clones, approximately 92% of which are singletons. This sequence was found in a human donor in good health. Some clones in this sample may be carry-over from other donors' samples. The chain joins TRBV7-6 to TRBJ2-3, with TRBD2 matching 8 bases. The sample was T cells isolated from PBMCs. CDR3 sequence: CASSPGGGASTDTQYF. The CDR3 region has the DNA TGTGCCAGCAGCCCGGGGGGGGGAGCGAGCACAGATACGCAGTATTTT.